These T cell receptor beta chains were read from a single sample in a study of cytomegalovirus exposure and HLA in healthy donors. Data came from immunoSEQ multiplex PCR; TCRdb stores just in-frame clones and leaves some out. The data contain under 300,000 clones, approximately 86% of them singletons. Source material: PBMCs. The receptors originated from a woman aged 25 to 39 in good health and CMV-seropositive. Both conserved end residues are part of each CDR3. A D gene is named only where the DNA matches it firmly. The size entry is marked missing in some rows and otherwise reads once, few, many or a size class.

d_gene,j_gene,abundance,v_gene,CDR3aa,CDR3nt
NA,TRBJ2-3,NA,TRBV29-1,CSVVVRDTQYF,TGCAGCGTTGTTGTCAGGGATACGCAGTATTTT
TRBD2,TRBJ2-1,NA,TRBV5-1,CASSLGLAGGNNEQFF,TGCGCCAGCAGCCTCGGACTAGCGGGAGGGAACAATGAGCAGTTCTTC
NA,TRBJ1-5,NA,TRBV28,CASSFRGSQPQHF,TGTGCCAGCAGTTTCCGGGGAAGTCAGCCCCAGCATTTT
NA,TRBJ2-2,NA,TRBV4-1,CASSQGDYVLSTGELFF,TGCGCCAGCAGCCAGGGAGACTACGTCTTATCCACCGGGGAGCTGTTTTTT
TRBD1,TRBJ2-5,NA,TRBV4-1,CASSWGTEETQYF,TGCGCCAGCAGCTGGGGGACAGAAGAGACCCAGTACTTC
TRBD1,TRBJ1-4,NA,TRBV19,CASSSVEGAREKLFF,TGTGCCAGTAGTTCGGTGGAGGGGGCCCGTGAAAAACTGTTTTTT
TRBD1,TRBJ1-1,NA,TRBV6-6,CASSYSKGQGGTEAFF,TGTGCCAGCAGTTACTCGAAGGGTCAGGGGGGAACTGAAGCTTTCTTT
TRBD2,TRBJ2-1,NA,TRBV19,CASSTWTSNEQFF,TGTGCCAGTAGTACCTGGACTAGCAATGAGCAGTTCTTC
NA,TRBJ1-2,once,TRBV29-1,CGTRGGANYGYTF,TGCGGAACGCGAGGGGGAGCCAACTATGGCTACACCTTC
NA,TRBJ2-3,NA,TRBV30,CAWTLNPTDTQYF,TGTGCCTGGACACTTAATCCCACAGATACGCAGTATTTT
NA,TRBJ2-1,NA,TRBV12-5,CASGLEAHNEQFF,TGTGCTAGTGGTTTGGAAGCTCACAATGAGCAGTTCTTC
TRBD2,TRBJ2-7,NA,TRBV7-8,CASSKEDIRGLAGGKTYEQYF,TGTGCCAGCAGTAAAGAGGACATCCGGGGCCTAGCGGGAGGCAAGACCTACGAGCAGTACTTC
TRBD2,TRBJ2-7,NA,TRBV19,CASSPRTSGSIYEQYF,TGTGCCAGTAGTCCCAGGACTAGCGGGAGTATCTACGAGCAGTACTTC
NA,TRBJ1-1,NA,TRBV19,CASSIRGIRNTEAFF,TGTGCCAGTAGTATACGGGGAATCCGCAACACTGAAGCTTTCTTT
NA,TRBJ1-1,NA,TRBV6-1,CASIGGGGNTEAFF,TGTGCCAGCATTGGGGGAGGGGGTAACACTGAAGCTTTCTTT
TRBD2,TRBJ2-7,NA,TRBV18,CASSPPGLANYEQYF,TGTGCCAGCTCACCCCCTGGACTAGCTAACTACGAGCAGTACTTC
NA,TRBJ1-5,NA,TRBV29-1,CSASGGSNQPQHF,TGCAGCGCTTCAGGAGGGAGCAATCAGCCCCAGCATTTT
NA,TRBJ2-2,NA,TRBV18,CASSPNRNTGELFF,TGTGCCAGCTCACCTAACAGAAACACCGGGGAGCTGTTTTTT
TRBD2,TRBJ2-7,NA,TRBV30,CAWSLQAGSSYEQYF,TGTGCCTGGAGTCTCCAAGCGGGAAGCTCCTACGAGCAGTACTTC
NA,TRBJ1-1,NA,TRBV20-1,CSARGEGPAFF,TGCAGTGCTAGAGGGGAGGGACCGGCTTTCTTT
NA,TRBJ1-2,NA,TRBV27,CASCPGTPEGGYTF,TGTGCCAGTTGTCCCGGGACCCCGGAGGGTGGCTACACCTTC
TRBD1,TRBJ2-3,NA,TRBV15,CATSRDGQAGNTQYF,TGTGCCACCAGCAGAGACGGACAGGCAGGGAATACGCAGTATTTT
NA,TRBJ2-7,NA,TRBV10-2,CASSAGRAYEQYF,TGCGCCAGCAGTGCTGGCCGGGCCTACGAGCAGTACTTC
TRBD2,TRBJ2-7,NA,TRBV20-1,CSARTSVQQYF,TGCAGTGCTAGGACTAGCGTACAACAGTACTTC
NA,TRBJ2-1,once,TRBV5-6,CASSLGGGSYNEQFF,TGTGCCAGCAGCTTGGGCGGAGGGTCCTACAATGAGCAGTTCTTC
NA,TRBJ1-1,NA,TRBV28,CASSLLYPTFDRNTEAFF,TGTGCCAGCAGCTTACTCTACCCCACCTTCGACAGGAACACTGAAGCTTTCTTT
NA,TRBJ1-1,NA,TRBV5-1,CASSPGTWGAEAFF,TGCGCCAGCAGCCCTGGCACCTGGGGCGCTGAAGCTTTCTTT
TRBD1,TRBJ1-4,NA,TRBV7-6,CASSFGTGDEKLFF,TGTGCCAGCAGCTTTGGGACAGGGGATGAAAAACTGTTTTTT
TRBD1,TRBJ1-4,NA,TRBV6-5,CASSEGQVAEKLFF,TGTGCCAGCAGTGAGGGACAGGTGGCTGAAAAACTGTTTTTT
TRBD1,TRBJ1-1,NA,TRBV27,CASSLVPGQGRGTEAFF,TGTGCCAGCAGTTTAGTCCCGGGACAGGGACGAGGGACTGAAGCTTTCTTT
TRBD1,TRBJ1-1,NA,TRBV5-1,CASCNRDRGQDEAFF,TGCGCCAGCTGTAACCGGGACAGGGGGCAGGATGAAGCTTTCTTT
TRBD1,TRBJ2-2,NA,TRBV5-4,CASSLHFRDRGTTGELFF,TGTGCCAGCAGCTTGCATTTCCGGGACAGGGGAACTACCGGGGAGCTGTTTTTT
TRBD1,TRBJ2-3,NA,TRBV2,CASRPYTSWTGGADTQYF,TGTGCCAGCAGGCCCTATACCTCGTGGACAGGAGGTGCAGATACGCAGTATTTT
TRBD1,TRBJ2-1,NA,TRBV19,CASSTGTADNEQFF,TGTGCCAGTTCAACCGGGACAGCTGACAATGAGCAGTTCTTC
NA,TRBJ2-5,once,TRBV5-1,CASSFAYQETQYF,TGCGCCAGCAGCTTCGCGTACCAAGAGACCCAGTACTTC
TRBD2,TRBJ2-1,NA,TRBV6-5,CASSYAGLASNEQFF,TGTGCCAGCAGTTACGCGGGACTAGCTTCCAATGAGCAGTTCTTC
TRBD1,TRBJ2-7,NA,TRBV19,CASSPGGVSYEQYF,TGTGCCAGTAGCCCAGGGGGTGTTTCCTACGAGCAGTACTTC
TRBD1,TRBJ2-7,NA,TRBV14,CASSPGGYPWEQYF,TGTGCCAGCAGTCCAGGGGGCTACCCTTGGGAGCAGTACTTC
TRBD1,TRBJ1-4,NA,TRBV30,CAWSVTGQGLEKLFF,TGTGCCTGGAGTGTGACGGGACAGGGGTTAGAAAAACTGTTTTTT
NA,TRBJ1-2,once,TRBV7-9,CASTSGDQNYGYTF,TGTGCCAGCACTTCGGGGGACCAAAACTATGGCTACACCTTC
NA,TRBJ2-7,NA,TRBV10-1,CASSESPGVGEQYF,TGCGCCAGCAGTGAGTCGCCAGGGGTGGGCGAGCAGTACTTC
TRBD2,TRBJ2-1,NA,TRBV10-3,CAISEGQGLINEQFF,TGTGCCATCAGTGAGGGTCAGGGACTAATCAATGAGCAGTTCTTC
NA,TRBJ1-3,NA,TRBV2,CASAQGFGNTIYF,TGTGCCAGTGCGCAGGGTTTCGGAAACACCATATATTTT